This T cell receptor (beta chain) was sequenced for a study of T cells in localized non-small cell lung cancer. Data came from immunoSEQ multiplex PCR; TCRdb stores just in-frame clones and leaves some out. The sample yields tens of thousands of clones, less than 90% seen once. The CDR3 extends over 13 amino acids. V was shortened by 6 bases and J by 1 base, with 9 bases between the two germline ends. Germline assignment: CDR1 MRHNA and CDR2 SNTAGT. The V and J genes are TRBV6-4 and TRBJ1-1; D possibly corresponds to TRBD1 (6 bases). The sequencing used peripheral blood, collected before any cancer treatment. The receptor was isolated from a female donor of 60 years or more with stage I lung adenocarcinoma. The CDR3, as DNA: TGTGCCAGCAGCCTGACAGGGAACACTGAAGCTTTCTTT. As protein: CASSLTGNTEAFF.